This TCR beta chain was observed in a study of T cell clonality in common variable immunodeficiency. Generated by immunoSEQ multiplex PCR, the TCRdb table keeps only in-frame clones and is missing some. This repertoire holds under 50,000 clones, and none appear only once. V was pared by 3 bases and J by 0 bases, with 10 bases of the junction left unmatched. CDR3 length: 18 amino acids. CDR1 and CDR2 from the germline V gene are KGHSH and LQKENI. This clone was seen many times. The read terminates 3 residues before the CDR3 end, so the remaining end is supplied by the germline J gene. The sequenced sample consisted of peripheral blood mononuclear cells. J is TRBJ2-2 and V is TRBV18; 7 positions agree with TRBD2. The sequence was obtained from a person aged 18 to 75 in good health. The part of the CDR3 DNA that was read is TGTGCCAGCTCACCCAGGCGGGCTAGCGGAACGAACACCGGGGAG. Amino acid sequence: CASSPRRASGTNTGE. The CDR3, in full, reads CASSPRRASGTNTGELFF.